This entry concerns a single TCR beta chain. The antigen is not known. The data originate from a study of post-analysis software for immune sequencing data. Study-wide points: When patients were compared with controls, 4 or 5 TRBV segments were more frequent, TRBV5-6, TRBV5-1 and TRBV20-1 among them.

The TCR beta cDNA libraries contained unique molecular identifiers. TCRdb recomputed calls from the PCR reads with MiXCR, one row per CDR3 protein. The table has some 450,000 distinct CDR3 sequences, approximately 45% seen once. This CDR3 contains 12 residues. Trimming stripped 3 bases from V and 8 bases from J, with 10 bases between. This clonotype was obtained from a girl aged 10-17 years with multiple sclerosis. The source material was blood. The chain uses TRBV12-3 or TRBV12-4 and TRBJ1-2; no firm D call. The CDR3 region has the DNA TGTGCCAGCAGTTTTTGGACTTACGGCTACACCTTC. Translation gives CASSFWTYGYTF.